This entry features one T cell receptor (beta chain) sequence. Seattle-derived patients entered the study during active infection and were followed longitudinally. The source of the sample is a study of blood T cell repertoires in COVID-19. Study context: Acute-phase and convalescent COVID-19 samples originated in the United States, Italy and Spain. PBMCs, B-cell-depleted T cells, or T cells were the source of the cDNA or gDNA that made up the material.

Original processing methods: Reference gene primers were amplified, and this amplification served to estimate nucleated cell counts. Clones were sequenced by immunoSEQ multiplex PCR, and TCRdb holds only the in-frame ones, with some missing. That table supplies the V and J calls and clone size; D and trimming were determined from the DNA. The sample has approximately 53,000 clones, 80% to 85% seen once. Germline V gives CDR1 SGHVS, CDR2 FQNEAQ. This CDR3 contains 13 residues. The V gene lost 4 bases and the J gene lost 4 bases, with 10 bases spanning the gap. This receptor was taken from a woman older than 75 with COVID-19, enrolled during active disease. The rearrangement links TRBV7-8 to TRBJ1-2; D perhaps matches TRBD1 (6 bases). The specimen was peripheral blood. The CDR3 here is CASSSGGAYGYTF. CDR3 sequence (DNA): TGTGCCAGCAGCTCGGGGGGGGCCTATGGCTACACCTTC.